This entry describes one T cell receptor (beta chain). This specimen comes from a study of blood T cell repertoires in COVID-19. For the study at large: Acute and convalescent COVID-19 samples came from the United States, Italy and Spain.

CDR1 and CDR2 from the germline V gene are ENHRY and SYGVKD. V gave up 5 bases and J gave up 3 bases, with 8 bases separating them. The CDR3 sequence is 12 residues long. Clones were sequenced by immunoSEQ multiplex PCR, and TCRdb holds only the in-frame ones, with some missing. The sample has roughly 200,000 clones, 70% to 90% seen once; the top ten hold 3% to 3.5%. The receptor's source is a man between 60 and 75 years old with acute or convalescent COVID-19. Sequencing was done on a sample of peripheral blood. This chain connects TRBV10-3 to TRBJ2-7; possible D gene TRBD1, 6 bases. The CDR3 sequence: CAISLQGYEQYF. The CDR3 region has the DNA TGTGCCATCAGTCTACAGGGCTACGAGCAGTACTTC.